The 19 T cell receptor beta chains in this list originate from one sample, sequenced in a study of shared clonotypes between healthy human individuals. Some clones are missing from TCRdb's copy, which holds only in-frame ones; the method was immunoSEQ multiplex PCR. The table has about half a million clones, around three quarters seen once; the top ten hold about 12%. Sequencing input: PBMCs. Every receptor here comes from a woman aged 40 to 49 in good health. Some clones in this sample may be carry-over from other donors' samples.

The chain couples TRBV5-1 to TRBJ1-4, with 9 positions matching TRBD1. V was pared by 4 bases and J by 9 bases, with 7 bases of the junction left unmatched. Germline values: CDR1 SGHRS, CDR2 YFSETQ. The CDR3 has 14 residues. The CDR3 bases are TGCGCCAGCAGCCTGGGACAGGGCACCCAAAAACTGTTTTTT. It encodes CASSLGQGTQKLFF.

The chain is built from TRBV19 and TRBJ2-5; the match to TRBD1 covers 12 bases. V was clipped by 6 bases and J by 5 bases; unmatched bases: 7. In germline, CDR1 is LNHDA, CDR2 SQIVND (reference sequence). This CDR3 has 15 amino acids. The CDR3 reads CASRLGTGGVETQYF. Written as DNA, the CDR3 is TGTGCCAGTAGATTGGGGACAGGGGGCGTGGAGACCCAGTACTTC.

The rearrangement uses TRBV29-1 and TRBJ2-6, with D hard to call. There are 13 residues in the CDR3. Germline CDR1 SQVTM, CDR2 ANQGSEA. V was cut by 6 bases and J by 0 bases, with 6 bases left in between. The CDR3 DNA follows: TGCAGCGTCAAGTTCTCTGGGGCCAACGTCCTGACTTTC. It specifies CSVKFSGANVLTF. The full variable domain, in which reference TRBV29-1 and TRBJ2-6 provide the parts outside the CDR3, is SAVISQKPSRDICQRGTSLTIQCQVDSQVTMMFWYRQQPGQSLTLIATANQGSEATYESGFVIDKFPISRPNLTFSTLTVSNMSPEDSSIYLCSVKFSGANVLTFGAGSRLTVL.

This clone was picked up one time. The gene calls are TRBV11-3 and TRBJ2-1; 9 bases are shared with TRBD2. CDR1 is SGHNT and CDR2 is YENEEA in the germline V gene. There are 14 residues in the CDR3. Losses at the gene ends were 1 base for V and 9 bases for J; bases not matched to a gene: 4. CDR3 region: CASSLGSGRGEQFF. The CDR3 DNA follows: TGTGCCAGCAGCTTAGGTAGCGGGAGAGGTGAGCAGTTCTTC.

The chain has TRBV28 and TRBJ1-2; D might be TRBD1 (5 bases). The germline CDR1 and CDR2 sequences are MDHEN and SYDVKM. With 5 bases removed from V and 3 bases from J, the gap between germline ends came to 19 bases. This CDR3 is 16 amino acids long. CDR3 region: CASSNPGPGGDYGYTF. The DNA of the CDR3 is TGTGCCAGCAGTAACCCGGGGCCCGGGGGAGACTATGGCTACACCTTC.

The chain combines TRBV5-1 with TRBJ2-2, with TRBD2 matching 11 bases. Germline V gives CDR1 SGHRS, CDR2 YFSETQ. V gave up 0 bases and J gave up 8 bases; unmatched junction bases: 12. The length of the CDR3 is 18 residues. DNA of the CDR3: TGCGCCAGCAGCTTGGCAAGGGGACTAGCGGCCCCCCGAGGGGAGCTGTTTTTT. Its translation is CASSLARGLAAPRGELFF.

This chain uses TRBV18 with TRBJ2-1; TRBD2 matches 8 bases. V dropped 5 bases and J dropped 8; count of bases not matched to a gene: 14. The germline V gene has CDR1 KGHSH and CDR2 LQKENI. The CDR3 runs to 16 residues. CDR3 DNA: TGTGCCAGCTCAAGTTATTTCCGGGAGGGCCGCGATGAGCAGTTCTTC. It specifies CASSSYFREGRDEQFF.

J is TRBJ2-4 and V is TRBV7-9; weak D call: TRBD2 (5 bases). V shed 7 bases and J shed 8 bases, with 18 bases lying between them. Germline V lookup: CDR1 SEHNR, CDR2 FQNEAQ (reference sequence). This CDR3 comprises 14 residues. CDR3 in DNA: TGTGCCAGCACCTGGAGCGGAAGTGGGGACATTCAGTACTTC. Translation: CASTWSGSGDIQYF.

This chain links TRBV7-6 with TRBJ1-1; no clear D gene. The germline V gene encodes CDR1 SGHVS and CDR2 FNYEAQ. There are 15 residues in the CDR3. V lost 1 base and J 1 base, leaving 10 bases between the germline ends. The CDR3 DNA sequence: TGTGCCAGCAGCTTAGTTCCGGGCCCGAACACTGAAGCTTTCTTT. Translated, it gives CASSLVPGPNTEAFF.

The table lists this clone with a count of one. V is TRBV5-4 and J is TRBJ2-7; TRBD2 is a possible D gene (6 bases). Trimming took off 3 bases at V and 3 bases at J, with 10 bases between the two ends. The CDR3 spans 13 residues. Per germline, CDR1 SGHNT and CDR2 YYREEE (reference sequence). The CDR3, as DNA: TGTGCCAGCAGCTGGGGACTGGACTACGAGCAGTACTTC. The encoded protein is CASSWGLDYEQYF.

The V and J genes are TRBV19 and TRBJ1-5, with 8 bases aligning to TRBD1. The CDR3 loop spans 16 amino acids. CDR1 is LNHDA, CDR2 SQIVND, per germline (reference sequence). With 3 bases clipped from V and 2 bases from J, the junction kept 6 bases outside the gene matches. This CDR3 reads CASSMGTGRGNQPQHF. The CDR3 region has the DNA TGTGCCAGTAGTATGGGGACAGGAAGAGGCAATCAGCCCCAGCATTTT.

Notes on this clone: At one end, the junction sequence differs from germline, possibly due to a read error. The V and J genes are TRBV18 and TRBJ2-1; 12 bases match TRBD2. The CDR3 is 16 residues long. CDR1 KGHSH and CDR2 LQKENI come from the germline V gene. The CDR3: CASSPQLAGGGNEQFF. CDR3 DNA: TGTGCCAGCTCTCCACAACTAGCGGGAGGAGGAAATGAGCAGTTCTTC.

The CDR3 loop reads CASSQDPLGGGEKLFF. The CDR3, as DNA: TGTGCCAGCAGCCAAGATCCCTTGGGGGGAGGTGAAAAACTGTTTTTT. J is TRBJ1-4 and V is TRBV4-2; D perhaps matches TRBD1 (5 bases). The germline gives CDR1 LGHNA, CDR2 YNFKEQ. Trimming shortened V by 0 bases and J by 7 bases, and 15 bases separated the two germline ends. The CDR3 runs to 16 residues.

In this sample, this clone turned up a few times. The chain links TRBV28 to TRBJ2-5; the D gene could be TRBD1 or TRBD2 (5 bases each). V was trimmed by 6 bases and J by 1 base, leaving 9 bases between them. The CDR3 has 13 amino acids. Germline CDR1 and CDR2: MDHEN and SYDVKM. The CDR3 is CASSRDGQETQYF. CDR3 coding DNA: TGTGCCAGCAGCCGGGACGGCCAAGAGACCCAGTACTTC.

This clone was seen only once. A much larger clonotype is one base distant, so this may be a read error. V usage is TRBV2 and J usage is TRBJ2-6; 11 nucleotides align to TRBD1. The CDR3 loop spans 17 amino acids. Germline CDR1 and CDR2: SNHLY and FYNNEI. CDR3 sequence (DNA): TGTGCCACATCCGGGACAGGGGGATCCTCTGGGGCCAACGCCCTGACTTTC. Translating it yields CATSGTGGSSGANALTF. The variable domain in full, completed from reference TRBV2 and TRBJ2-6, reads EPEVTQTPSHQVTQMGQEVILRCVPISNHLYFYWYRQILGQKVEFLVSFYNNEISEKSEIFDDQFSVERPDGSNFTLKIRSTKLEDSAMYFCATSGTGGSSGANALTFGAGSRLTVL.

Concerning this clone: The junction departs from germline at one end; a sequencing error may be responsible. The chain carries TRBV5-4 and TRBJ1-1; a weak D match, TRBD1 (5 bases). Germline V gene data show CDR1 as SGHNT and CDR2 as YYREEE (reference sequence). CDR3 size: 16 residues. The CDR3 coding sequence is TGTGACAGCAGCTTGGGTCACGACAGAGGGAACACTGAAGCTTTCTTT. Its translation is CDSSLGHDRGNTEAFF.

V and J are TRBV7-2 and TRBJ2-7; D possibly corresponds to TRBD1 (5 bases). The germline V and J ends were trimmed by 0 bases and 2 bases, with 14 bases remaining between them. The CDR3 totals 16 residues. CDR1 SGHTA and CDR2 FQGNSA come from the germline V gene. DNA of the CDR3: TGTGCCAGCAGCTTAGCGGACACGAACCCCACCTACGAGCAGTACTTC. Amino acid sequence: CASSLADTNPTYEQYF.

The gene calls are TRBV28 and TRBJ1-5, with D perhaps TRBD1 (5 bases). Germline values: CDR1 MDHEN, CDR2 SYDVKM. Trimming stripped 8 bases from V and 0 bases from J, with 17 bases between. CDR3 length: 16 residues. The chain's CDR3 is CASPPLGGDSNQPQHF. CDR3 DNA sequence: TGTGCCAGCCCCCCTTTGGGGGGAGATAGCAATCAGCCCCAGCATTTT.

The V call is TRBV5-1, the J call TRBJ1-1; tentatively, D is TRBD1 (5 bases). The CDR3 sequence is 14 residues long. The germline V and J ends were trimmed by 5 bases and 5 bases, with 16 bases remaining between them. In germline, CDR1 is SGHRS, CDR2 YFSETQ. The CDR3: CASRLTVGLTEAFF. CDR3 nucleotides: TGCGCCAGCAGGTTGACAGTAGGGTTGACTGAAGCTTTCTTT.